A selection of T cell receptor beta chains follows, all from one sample in a study of cytomegalovirus exposure and HLA in healthy donors. Here immunoSEQ multiplex PCR was the method, and the copy in TCRdb shows in-frame clones only, minus some. The sample records 150,000 to 200,000 clones, around 80% being singletons. Sequencing was done on a sample of PBMCs. Source of these receptors: a young woman in good health and CMV-seropositive. The CDR3 runs from the conserved cysteine through the conserved F or W. Each record gives: V gene, J gene, D gene, clone size, CDR3 protein, CDR3 DNA. The D gene is left open where the match is weak. Size is stated for part of the rows, as once, few or many counts, or as a class when the clone is expanded.

TRBV7-9	TRBJ2-2	TRBD2	NA	CASSPGTAATSGRFGELFF	TGTGCCAGCAGCCCCGGGACAGCCGCGACTAGCGGGAGGTTCGGGGAGCTGTTTTTT
TRBV18	TRBJ2-6	NA	NA	CASSPVRDSGANVLTF	TGTGCCAGCTCACCCGTGCGGGATTCTGGGGCCAACGTCCTGACTTTC
TRBV5-4	TRBJ2-3	TRBD1	NA	CASSWDRGGTDTQYF	TGTGCCAGCAGCTGGGACAGGGGCGGCACAGATACGCAGTATTTT
TRBV30	TRBJ1-2	NA	NA	CAWSQWGDGYTF	TGTGCCTGGAGCCAGTGGGGGGATGGCTACACCTTC
TRBV28	TRBJ1-3	NA	few	CASSSPRESSGNTIYF	TGTGCCAGCAGTTCCCCACGAGAGTCCTCTGGAAACACCATATATTTT
TRBV7-2	TRBJ2-7	NA	NA	CASRQGASSYEQYF	TGTGCCAGCAGACAAGGGGCTAGTTCCTACGAGCAGTACTTC
TRBV15	TRBJ2-5	TRBD2	NA	CATSSLGGWETQYF	TGTGCCACCAGCAGCTTGGGGGGGTGGGAGACCCAGTACTTC
TRBV14	TRBJ2-1	NA	NA	CASSQDQQLSYNEQFF	TGTGCCAGCAGCCAAGACCAACAGTTGTCCTACAATGAGCAGTTCTTC
TRBV19	TRBJ1-4	NA	NA	CASTQGGTSAILEKLFF	TGTGCCAGTACCCAAGGCGGGACCTCTGCTATTTTGGAAAAACTGTTTTTT
TRBV2	TRBJ1-5	TRBD1	NA	CASRDTGGYQPQHF	TGTGCCAGCAGGGATACAGGGGGATATCAGCCCCAGCATTTT
TRBV11-3	TRBJ2-7	NA	NA	CASSLGGGLTYEQYF	TGTGCCAGCAGCTTAGGCGGGGGCCTCACCTACGAGCAGTACTTC
TRBV7-2	TRBJ1-1	NA	few	CASSLELRWEAFF	TGTGCCAGCAGCTTAGAACTCAGGTGGGAAGCTTTCTTT
TRBV15	TRBJ1-5	TRBD1	NA	CATSRENRERGLNQPQHF	TGTGCCACCAGCAGAGAGAATAGGGAAAGGGGGCTCAATCAGCCCCAGCATTTT
TRBV2	TRBJ1-4	NA	few	CASIGGAAGEKLFF	TGTGCCAGCATTGGGGGGGCAGCGGGTGAAAAACTGTTTTTT
TRBV29-1	TRBJ2-5	NA	NA	CSVVRSGTQYF	TGCAGCGTTGTACGCAGTGGGACCCAGTACTTC
TRBV7-9	TRBJ1-1	NA	few	CASSPLGVGGTTEAFF	TGTGCCAGCAGCCCGCTTGGAGTCGGGGGGACGACTGAAGCTTTCTTT
TRBV10-3	TRBJ2-7	TRBD2	NA	CAIREGLAGVWHEQYF	TGTGCCATCAGGGAGGGACTAGCGGGAGTGTGGCACGAGCAGTACTTC
TRBV5-4	TRBJ2-2	TRBD2	NA	CASSRLAGDTTGELFF	TGTGCCAGCAGCCGACTAGCGGGAGACACCACCGGGGAGCTGTTTTTT
TRBV29-1	TRBJ1-5	TRBD1	NA	CSAQETGPNQPQHF	TGCAGCGCCCAGGAGACAGGGCCCAATCAGCCCCAGCATTTT
TRBV5-5	TRBJ1-1	TRBD1	NA	CASSLDWTGLTEAFF	TGTGCCAGCAGCTTGGATTGGACAGGGCTGACTGAAGCTTTCTTT
TRBV6-6	TRBJ2-7	NA	few	CASSYSESSYEQYF	TGTGCCAGCAGTTACTCAGAGAGCTCCTACGAGCAGTACTTC
TRBV4-1	TRBJ1-5	NA	NA	CASSPASGVGFLGQPQHF	TGCGCCAGCAGTCCTGCCTCGGGAGTGGGATTTTTAGGTCAGCCCCAGCATTTT
TRBV29-1	TRBJ1-1	NA	NA	CSVEGLPTGAFF	TGCAGCGTTGAAGGTCTCCCCACGGGAGCTTTCTTT
TRBV21-1	TRBJ1-5	NA	NA	CASCGGGGNQPQHF	TGTGCCAGCTGCGGAGGAGGAGGGAATCAGCCCCAGCATTTT
TRBV28	TRBJ1-2	NA	few	CASSSRRLQHYGYTF	TGTGCCAGCAGTTCCCGCAGGTTACAACACTATGGCTACACCTTC
TRBV4-1	TRBJ1-1	TRBD1	NA	CASSQDFPRQGAMNTEAFF	TGCGCCAGCAGCCAAGATTTTCCCCGACAGGGGGCGATGAACACTGAAGCTTTCTTT
TRBV5-1	TRBJ1-2	NA	once	CASSRGGAYGYTF	TGCGCCAGCAGCCGGGGGGGCGCCTATGGCTACACCTTC
TRBV6-6	TRBJ2-7	NA	NA	CASSKPGSSYEQYF	TGTGCCAGCAGTAAACCGGGGAGCTCCTACGAGCAGTACTTC
TRBV7-9	TRBJ2-7	TRBD2	NA	CASSLATLAGAYEQYF	TGTGCCAGCAGCTTAGCGACCCTAGCGGGCGCCTACGAGCAGTACTTC
TRBV5-5	TRBJ1-2	NA	NA	CASRARPDVIYGYTF	TGTGCCAGCAGAGCTAGGCCCGACGTGATCTATGGCTACACCTTC
TRBV6-1	TRBJ1-1	NA	NA	CASSERVGQNTEAFF	TGTGCCAGCAGTGAAAGAGTGGGACAGAACACTGAAGCTTTCTTT
TRBV19	TRBJ2-7	NA	once	CASSYSRDTFYEQYF	TGTGCCAGTAGTTATTCCCGGGACACCTTCTACGAGCAGTACTTC
TRBV19	TRBJ1-5	NA	NA	CASSHTLTPYLTPQHF	TGTGCCAGTAGTCATACACTAACCCCCTACCTGACGCCCCAGCATTTT
TRBV4-2	TRBJ2-6	NA	NA	CASSQERGSGANVLTF	TGTGCCAGCAGCCAAGAAAGGGGATCTGGGGCCAACGTCCTGACTTTC
TRBV2	TRBJ2-1	NA	NA	CASRGHGGAENNEQFF	TGTGCCAGCAGGGGACATGGGGGGGCTGAAAACAATGAGCAGTTCTTC
TRBV9	TRBJ2-7	NA	once	CASSPSGVSYEQYF	TGTGCCAGCAGCCCCTCCGGGGTCTCCTACGAGCAGTACTTC
TRBV12-5	TRBJ2-1	NA	NA	CASGPPSDNEQFF	TGTGCTAGTGGTCCTCCCTCCGACAATGAGCAGTTCTTC
TRBV19	TRBJ2-5	TRBD2	once	CASSMGSGRAEETQYF	TGTGCCAGTAGTATGGGGAGCGGGAGGGCCGAGGAGACCCAGTACTTC
TRBV2	TRBJ2-6	NA	few	CASSEGYLSGANVLTF	TGTGCCAGCAGTGAAGGCTACCTCTCTGGGGCCAACGTCCTGACTTTC
TRBV7-8	TRBJ2-3	NA	NA	CASSSLITERGTDTQYF	TGTGCCAGCAGCTCATTAATTACGGAGCGAGGCACAGATACGCAGTATTTT
TRBV27	TRBJ1-4	NA	NA	CASSPSWSNEKLFF	TGTGCCAGCAGTCCTTCATGGAGTAATGAAAAACTGTTTTTT
TRBV6-6	TRBJ2-7	TRBD1	NA	CASKQGLTDEQYF	TGTGCCAGCAAACAGGGGCTGACGGACGAGCAGTACTTC
TRBV13	TRBJ2-7	TRBD1	NA	CASSPRTGGAGEQYF	TGTGCCAGCAGCCCTCGGACAGGGGGCGCGGGGGAGCAGTACTTC
TRBV19	TRBJ2-7	TRBD2	NA	CASRPGGSYEQYF	TGTGCCAGTAGGCCGGGGGGCTCCTACGAGCAGTACTTC
TRBV25-1	TRBJ2-7	TRBD1	NA	CASSAPGQQGEQYF	TGTGCCAGCAGTGCCCCGGGACAGCAAGGTGAGCAGTACTTC
TRBV9	TRBJ2-4	TRBD2	NA	CASSVGAGVENIQYF	TGTGCCAGCAGCGTAGGAGCGGGAGTAGAGAACATTCAGTACTTC
TRBV5-1	TRBJ2-3	NA	NA	CASSLGGQTKTYTDTQYF	TGCGCCAGCAGCTTGGGGGGGCAGACCAAAACCTACACAGATACGCAGTATTTT
TRBV4-3	TRBJ2-7	NA	NA	CASSQDPWAAYEQYF	TGCGCCAGCAGCCAAGACCCCTGGGCAGCCTACGAGCAGTACTTC
TRBV5-1	TRBJ1-3	NA	few	CASSLAGGAGNTIYF	TGCGCCAGCAGCTTGGCCGGGGGGGCTGGAAACACCATATATTTT
TRBV7-8	TRBJ2-1	TRBD2	NA	CASSLARTSGNEQFF	TGTGCCAGCAGCTTAGCCCGGACTAGCGGCAATGAGCAGTTCTTC
TRBV11-1	TRBJ2-5	TRBD2	NA	CASSWTSGAQETQYF	TGTGCCAGCAGCTGGACTAGCGGAGCTCAAGAGACCCAGTACTTC
TRBV9	TRBJ1-1	NA	NA	CASSVALNTEAFF	TGTGCCAGCAGCGTAGCCCTTAACACTGAAGCTTTCTTT
TRBV11-2	TRBJ1-1	TRBD1	few	CASSFQTGGTEAFF	TGTGCCAGCAGCTTCCAGACAGGGGGCACTGAAGCTTTCTTT
TRBV13	TRBJ2-7	TRBD2	NA	CASSLEGLAFHEQYF	TGTGCCAGCAGCCTCGAGGGACTAGCTTTCCACGAGCAGTACTTC
TRBV19	TRBJ1-3	NA	once	CATRSRDLGGNTIYF	TGTGCCACTCGAAGTAGGGACTTAGGAGGAAACACCATATATTTT
TRBV7-8	TRBJ2-7	NA	NA	CASSFRGGVYEQYF	TGTGCCAGCAGCTTTAGAGGGGGGGTCTACGAGCAGTACTTC